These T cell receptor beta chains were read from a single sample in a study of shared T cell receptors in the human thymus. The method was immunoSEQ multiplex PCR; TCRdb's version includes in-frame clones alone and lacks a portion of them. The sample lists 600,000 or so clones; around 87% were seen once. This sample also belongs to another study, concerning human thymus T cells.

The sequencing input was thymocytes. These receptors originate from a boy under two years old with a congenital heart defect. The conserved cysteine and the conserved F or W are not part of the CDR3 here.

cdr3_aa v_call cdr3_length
ASSDRGEVPEQY TRBV28 12
AWSKRGCQPQH TRBV30 11
ASSEFGGIGIQY TRBV25-1 12
ASSALLQSFSGANVLT TRBV6-1 16
ASSLTLEVTGGYQETQY TRBV5-1 17
ASSHTGSGRLVSGVRQY TRBV28 17
ASSLAHERDRGYEQY TRBV7-8 15
ASSSGGGETQY TRBV6-1 11
ASSLRGYEQY TRBV28 10
ASSNPDRGTEAF TRBV7-9 12
ASSKADRSKNQPQH TRBV21-1 14
ASSLVGQGSYEQY TRBV27 13
ASSQEDRGIVEKLF TRBV4-3 14
ASSLTSGAYFSEQF TRBV5-1 14
ASSPTSTRGEQY TRBV9 12
ASRQPGGPGEGYT TRBV9 13
ASSELRHTDNSPLH TRBV25-1 14
ASSYSGADGYT TRBV6-6 11
ASSQGAGGSYEQF TRBV14 13
ASSLAGTSDNEQF TRBV27 13
ASSFRGQGRGAF TRBV5-1 12
ASSPPLQGVYTGELF TRBV18 15
ASSLSWSGALFSGANVLT TRBV5-1 18
ASSLSGIFYEQY TRBV28 12
ASSRKTRPSVDEQY TRBV5-6 14
ASTPNSYEQY TRBV6-6 10
ASSLGIFWRAPGNGELF TRBV5-1 17
ASSRNWGGLNTEAF TRBV14 14
AWSPGGWTEAF TRBV30 11
ASSQVETKPPGQGYEQY TRBV4-1 17
ASSQVAGNSYNSPLH TRBV4-3 15
ASSSPTTSGNYNEQF TRBV27 15
ASSQDKLAVTGELF TRBV4-3 14
ASSLTREVGSNDYEQY TRBV5-4 16
ASSYTGTANYNEQF TRBV11-3 14
ASSHTGGGLNEAF TRBV14 13
ASSPQGENGNTIY TRBV28 13
ATKPRQGVNNEQF TRBV19 13
ASSPRQGQPQH TRBV7-2 11
ASSAGTSSGKETQY TRBV28 14
SADTVQETQY TRBV29-1 10
ASSQGRTGEGEQY TRBV4-3 13
AWRGPTEDIYGYT TRBV30 13
ASGFELTQGVAKNIQY TRBV12-5 16
ASPPGGRISGDHNEQF TRBV23-1 16
ASSPRAGLSYEQY TRBV5-5 13